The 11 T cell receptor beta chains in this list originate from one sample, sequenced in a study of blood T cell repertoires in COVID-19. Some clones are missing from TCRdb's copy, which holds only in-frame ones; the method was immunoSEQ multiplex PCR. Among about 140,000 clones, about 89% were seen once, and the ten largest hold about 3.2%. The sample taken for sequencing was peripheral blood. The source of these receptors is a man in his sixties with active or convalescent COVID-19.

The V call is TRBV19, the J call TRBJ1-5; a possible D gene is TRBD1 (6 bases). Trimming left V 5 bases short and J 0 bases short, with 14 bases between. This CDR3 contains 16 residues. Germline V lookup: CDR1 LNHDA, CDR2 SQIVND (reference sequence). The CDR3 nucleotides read TGTGCCAGTAGTCCGACCGGGACATATAGCAATCAGCCCCAGCATTTT. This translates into CASSPTGTYSNQPQHF. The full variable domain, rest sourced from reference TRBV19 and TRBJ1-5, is DGGITQSPKYLFRKEGQNVTLSCEQNLNHDAMYWYRQDPGQGLRLIYYSQIVNDFQKGDIAEGYSVSREKKESFPLTVTSAQKNPTAFYLCASSPTGTYSNQPQHFGDGTRLSIL.

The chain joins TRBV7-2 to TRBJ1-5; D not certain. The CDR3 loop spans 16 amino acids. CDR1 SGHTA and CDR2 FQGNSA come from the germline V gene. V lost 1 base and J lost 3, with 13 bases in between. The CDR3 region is CASSLGWGGDNQPQHF. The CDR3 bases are TGTGCCAGCAGCTTAGGATGGGGAGGTGACAATCAGCCCCAGCATTTT. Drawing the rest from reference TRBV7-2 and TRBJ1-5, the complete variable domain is GAGVSQSPSNKVTEKGKDVELRCDPISGHTALYWYRQSLGQGLEFLIYFQGNSAPDKSGLPSDRFSAERTGGSVSTLTIQRTQQEDSAVYLCASSLGWGGDNQPQHFGDGTRLSIL.

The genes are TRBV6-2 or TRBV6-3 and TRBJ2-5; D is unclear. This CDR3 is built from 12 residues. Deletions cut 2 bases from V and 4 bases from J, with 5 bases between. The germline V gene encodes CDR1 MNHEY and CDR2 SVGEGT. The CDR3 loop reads CASSYLSETQYF. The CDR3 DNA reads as TGTGCCAGCAGTTACCTCTCAGAGACCCAGTACTTC.

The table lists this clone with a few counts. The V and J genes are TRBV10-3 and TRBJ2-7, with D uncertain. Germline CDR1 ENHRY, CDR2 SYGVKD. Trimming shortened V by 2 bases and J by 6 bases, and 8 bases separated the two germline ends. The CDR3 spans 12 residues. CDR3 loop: CAISEVSPEQYF. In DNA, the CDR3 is TGTGCCATCAGTGAGGTTAGCCCCGAGCAGTACTTC.

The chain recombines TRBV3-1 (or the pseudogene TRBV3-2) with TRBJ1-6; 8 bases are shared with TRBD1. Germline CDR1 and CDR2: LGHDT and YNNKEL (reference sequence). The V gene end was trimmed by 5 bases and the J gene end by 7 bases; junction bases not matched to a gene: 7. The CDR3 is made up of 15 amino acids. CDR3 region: CASSTGQGQNSPLHF. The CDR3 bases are TGTGCCAGCAGCACAGGACAGGGACAAAATTCACCCCTCCACTTT.

CDR3: CSASSHNYNEQFF. For the CDR3, the DNA is TGCAGTGCTAGTTCACACAACTACAATGAGCAGTTCTTC. The gene calls are TRBV20-1 and TRBJ2-1; D gene uncertain. The V end lost 3 bases, the J end lost 3 bases, and 9 bases lay between the germline ends. Germline CDR1 reads DFQATT; CDR2 reads SNEGSKA (reference sequence). The CDR3 spans 13 residues.

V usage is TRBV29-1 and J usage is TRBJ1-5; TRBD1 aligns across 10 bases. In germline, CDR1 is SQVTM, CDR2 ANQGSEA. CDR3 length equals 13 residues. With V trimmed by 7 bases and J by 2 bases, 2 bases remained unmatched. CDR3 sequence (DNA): TGCAGCGCCGGGACAGGGGGCAATCAGCCCCAGCATTTT. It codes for CSAGTGGNQPQHF.

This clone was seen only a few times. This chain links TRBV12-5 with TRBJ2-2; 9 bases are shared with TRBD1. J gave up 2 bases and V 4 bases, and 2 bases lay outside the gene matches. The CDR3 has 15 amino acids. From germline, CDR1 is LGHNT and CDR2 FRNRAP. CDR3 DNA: TGTGCTAGTGGTTCGGGACAGGGAAACACCGGGGAGCTGTTTTTT. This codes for CASGSGQGNTGELFF.

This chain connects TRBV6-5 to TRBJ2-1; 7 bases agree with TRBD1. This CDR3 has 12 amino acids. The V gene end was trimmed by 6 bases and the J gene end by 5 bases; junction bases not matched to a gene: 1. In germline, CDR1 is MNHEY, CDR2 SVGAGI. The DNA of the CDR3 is TGTGCCAGCAGAACAGGGGACAATGAGCAGTTCTTC. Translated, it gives CASRTGDNEQFF.

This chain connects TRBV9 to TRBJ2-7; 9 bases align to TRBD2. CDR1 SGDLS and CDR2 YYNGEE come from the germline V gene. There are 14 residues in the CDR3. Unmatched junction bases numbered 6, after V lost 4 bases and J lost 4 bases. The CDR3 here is CASSRASGEYEQYF. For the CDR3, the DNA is TGTGCCAGCAGCCGGGCTAGCGGGGAATACGAGCAGTACTTC.

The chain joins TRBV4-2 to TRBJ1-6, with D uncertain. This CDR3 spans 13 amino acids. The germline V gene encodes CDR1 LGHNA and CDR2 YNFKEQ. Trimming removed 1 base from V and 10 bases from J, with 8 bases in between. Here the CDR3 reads CASSQGVGSPLHF. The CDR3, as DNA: TGTGCCAGCAGCCAAGGGGTCGGGTCACCCCTCCACTTT.